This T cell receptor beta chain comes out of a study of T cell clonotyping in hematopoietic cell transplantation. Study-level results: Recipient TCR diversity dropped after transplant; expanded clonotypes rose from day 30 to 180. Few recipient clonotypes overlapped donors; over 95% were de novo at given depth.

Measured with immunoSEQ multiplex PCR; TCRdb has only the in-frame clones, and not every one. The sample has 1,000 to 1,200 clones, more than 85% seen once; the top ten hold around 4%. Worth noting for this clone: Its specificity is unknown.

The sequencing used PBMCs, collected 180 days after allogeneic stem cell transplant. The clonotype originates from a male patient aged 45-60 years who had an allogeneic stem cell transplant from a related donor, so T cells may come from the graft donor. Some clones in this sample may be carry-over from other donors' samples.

CDR3 in amino acids: CASSGQETQYF. The DNA of the CDR3 is TGTGCCAGCAGTGGACAAGAGACCCAGTACTTC. The gene calls are TRBV28 and TRBJ2-5; no reliable D call. The CDR3 is 11 residues long. CDR1 and CDR2 from the germline V gene are MDHEN and SYDVKM. Trimming took 5 bases from V and 2 from J, leaving 3 bases between them.